This T cell receptor (beta chain) appears in the sequencing data of a study of blood T cells in healthy people across ages. Study-level background: For every two T cells, template switching captured about one barcoded beta molecule.

A second about 6 to 12 cycle PCR used barcoded and J-beta primers. One entry per CDR3 protein, called by TCRdb with MiXCR from the 5' RACE reads. The sample carries around 1,900,000 distinct CDR3 sequences, 39% recorded once. The donors, all healthy, were Caucasians living in Russia, aged roughly 6 to 95. As for this clonotype: Its target is not known.

Findings and limits, study-wide: Higher diversity, along with more naive CD4+ cells, distinguished long-lived donors from aged donors. It was not possible, with unsorted PBMCs, to conclusively compare naive and antigen-experienced cells.

Trimming shortened V by 1 base and J by 2 bases, and 15 bases separated the two germline ends. The V gene's germline CDR1 is SGHVS and CDR2 FQNEAQ. There are 16 residues in the CDR3. Input material: blood. This clonotype was sampled from a human donor in good health. This chain links TRBV7-8 with TRBJ2-7; D may be TRBD1 or TRBD2 (6 bases each). This CDR3 reads CASSLGAGHQPYEQYF. CDR3 nucleotide sequence: TGTGCCAGCAGCTTAGGCGCGGGACACCAACCCTACGAGCAGTACTTC.